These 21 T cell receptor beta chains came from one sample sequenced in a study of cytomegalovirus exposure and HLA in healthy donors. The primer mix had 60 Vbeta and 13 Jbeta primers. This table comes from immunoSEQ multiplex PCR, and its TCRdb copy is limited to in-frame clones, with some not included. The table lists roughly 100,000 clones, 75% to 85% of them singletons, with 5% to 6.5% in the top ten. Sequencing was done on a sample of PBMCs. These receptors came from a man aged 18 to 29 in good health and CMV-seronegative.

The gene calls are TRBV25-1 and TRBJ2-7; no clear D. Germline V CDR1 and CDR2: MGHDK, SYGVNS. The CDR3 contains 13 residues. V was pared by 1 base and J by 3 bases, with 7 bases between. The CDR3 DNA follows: TGTGCCAGCAGTGAATCTCCCAGCTACGAGCAGTACTTC. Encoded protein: CASSESPSYEQYF.

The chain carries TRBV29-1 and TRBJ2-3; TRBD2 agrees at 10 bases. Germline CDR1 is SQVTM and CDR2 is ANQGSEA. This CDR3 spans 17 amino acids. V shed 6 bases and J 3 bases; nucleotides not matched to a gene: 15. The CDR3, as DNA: TGCAGCGTCTTCCGAGGGGCTAGCGGGAGTAGGACAGATACGCAGTATTTT. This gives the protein CSVFRGASGSRTDTQYF.

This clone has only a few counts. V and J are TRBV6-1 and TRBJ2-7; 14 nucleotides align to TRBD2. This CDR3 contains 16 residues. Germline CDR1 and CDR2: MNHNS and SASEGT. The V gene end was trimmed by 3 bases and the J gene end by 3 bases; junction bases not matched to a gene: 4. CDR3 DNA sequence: TGTGCCAGCAGTGAGGACGGGACTAGCGGGAGCTACGAGCAGTACTTC. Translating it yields CASSEDGTSGSYEQYF.

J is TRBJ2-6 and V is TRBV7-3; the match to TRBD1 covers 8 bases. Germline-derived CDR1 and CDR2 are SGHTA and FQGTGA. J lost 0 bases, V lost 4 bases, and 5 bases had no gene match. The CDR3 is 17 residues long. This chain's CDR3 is CASSSGTGSSGANVLTF. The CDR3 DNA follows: TGTGCCAGCAGCTCCGGGACAGGAAGCTCTGGGGCCAACGTCCTGACTTTC. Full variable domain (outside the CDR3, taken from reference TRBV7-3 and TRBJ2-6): GAGVSQTPSNKVTEKGKYVELRCDPISGHTALYWYRQSLGQGPEFLIYFQGTGAADDSGLPNDRFFAVRPEGSVSTLKIQRTERGDSAVYLCASSSGTGSSGANVLTFGAGSRLTVL.

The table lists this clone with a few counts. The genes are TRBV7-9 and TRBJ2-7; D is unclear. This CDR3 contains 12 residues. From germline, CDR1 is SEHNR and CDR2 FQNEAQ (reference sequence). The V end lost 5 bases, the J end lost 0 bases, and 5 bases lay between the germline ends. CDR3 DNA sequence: TGTGCCAGCAGCACAAGCTCCTACGAGCAGTACTTC. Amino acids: CASSTSSYEQYF.

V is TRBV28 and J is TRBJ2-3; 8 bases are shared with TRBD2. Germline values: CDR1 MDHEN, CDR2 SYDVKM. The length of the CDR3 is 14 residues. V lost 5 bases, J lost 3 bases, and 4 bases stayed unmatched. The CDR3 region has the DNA TGTGCCAGCAGTCTTGTAGCGGGAACAGATACGCAGTATTTT. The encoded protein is CASSLVAGTDTQYF.

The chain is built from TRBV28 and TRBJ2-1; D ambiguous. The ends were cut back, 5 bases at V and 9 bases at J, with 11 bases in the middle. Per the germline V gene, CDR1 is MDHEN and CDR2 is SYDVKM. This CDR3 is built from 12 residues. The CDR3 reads CASSPGGSEQFF. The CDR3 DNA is TGTGCCAGCAGTCCCGGCGGCTCTGAGCAGTTCTTC.

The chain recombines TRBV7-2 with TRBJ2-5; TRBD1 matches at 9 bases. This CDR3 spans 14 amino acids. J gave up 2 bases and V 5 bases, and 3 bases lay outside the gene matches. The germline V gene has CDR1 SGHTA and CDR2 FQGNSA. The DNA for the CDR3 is TGTGCCAGCAGCGGGGGGACAGGGCAAGAGACCCAGTACTTC. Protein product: CASSGGTGQETQYF.

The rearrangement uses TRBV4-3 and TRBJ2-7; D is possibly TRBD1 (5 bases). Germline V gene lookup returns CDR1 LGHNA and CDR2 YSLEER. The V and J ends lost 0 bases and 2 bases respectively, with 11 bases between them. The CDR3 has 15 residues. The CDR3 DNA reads TGCGCCAGCAGCCAAGATCAGGGCGGCACCTACGAGCAGTACTTC. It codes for CASSQDQGGTYEQYF.

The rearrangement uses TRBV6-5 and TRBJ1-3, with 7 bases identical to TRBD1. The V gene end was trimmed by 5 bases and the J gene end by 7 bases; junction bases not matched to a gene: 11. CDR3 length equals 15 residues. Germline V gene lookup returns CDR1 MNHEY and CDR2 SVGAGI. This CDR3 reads CASSATGTQGNTIYF. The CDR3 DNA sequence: TGTGCCAGCAGTGCGACAGGGACCCAAGGCAACACCATATATTTT.

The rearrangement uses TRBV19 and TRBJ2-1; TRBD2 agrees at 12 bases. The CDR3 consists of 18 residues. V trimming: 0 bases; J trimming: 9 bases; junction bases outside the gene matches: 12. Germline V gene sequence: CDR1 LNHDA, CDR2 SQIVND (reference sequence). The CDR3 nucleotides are TGTGCCAGTAGTATAGATTTGGAGACTAGCGGGAGTGTCGGTGAGCAGTTCTTC. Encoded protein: CASSIDLETSGSVGEQFF.

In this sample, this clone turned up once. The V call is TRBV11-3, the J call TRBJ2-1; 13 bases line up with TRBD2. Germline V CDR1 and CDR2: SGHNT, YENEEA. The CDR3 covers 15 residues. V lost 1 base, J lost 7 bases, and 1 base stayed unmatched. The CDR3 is CASSLGTSGSNEQFF. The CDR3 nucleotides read TGTGCCAGCAGCTTAGGGACTAGCGGGAGTAATGAGCAGTTCTTC.

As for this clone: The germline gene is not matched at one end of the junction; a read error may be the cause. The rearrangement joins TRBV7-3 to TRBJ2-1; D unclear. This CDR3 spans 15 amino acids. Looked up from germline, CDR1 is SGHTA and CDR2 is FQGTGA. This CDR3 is CASSLTSTSTDEQFF. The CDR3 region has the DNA TGTGCCAGCAGCCTAACCTCGACAAGTACCGATGAGCAGTTCTTC.

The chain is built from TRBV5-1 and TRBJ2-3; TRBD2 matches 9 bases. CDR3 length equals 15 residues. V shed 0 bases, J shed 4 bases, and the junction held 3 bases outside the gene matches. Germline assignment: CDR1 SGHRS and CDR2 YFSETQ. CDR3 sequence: CASSLAGTSSDTQYF. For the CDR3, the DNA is TGCGCCAGCAGCTTGGCGGGGACTAGCTCAGATACGCAGTATTTT.

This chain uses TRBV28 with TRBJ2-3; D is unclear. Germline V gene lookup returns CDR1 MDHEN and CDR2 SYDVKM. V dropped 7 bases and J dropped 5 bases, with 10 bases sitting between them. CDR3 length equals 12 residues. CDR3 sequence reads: CASKESRDTQYF. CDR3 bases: TGTGCCAGCAAGGAGTCTCGAGATACGCAGTATTTT.

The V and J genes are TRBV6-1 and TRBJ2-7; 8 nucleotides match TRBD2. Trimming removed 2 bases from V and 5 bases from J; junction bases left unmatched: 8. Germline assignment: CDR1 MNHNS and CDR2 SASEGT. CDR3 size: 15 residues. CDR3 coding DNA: TGTGCCAGCAGTGAACTGCCGACTAGCGATAACGAGCAGTACTTC. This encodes CASSELPTSDNEQYF.

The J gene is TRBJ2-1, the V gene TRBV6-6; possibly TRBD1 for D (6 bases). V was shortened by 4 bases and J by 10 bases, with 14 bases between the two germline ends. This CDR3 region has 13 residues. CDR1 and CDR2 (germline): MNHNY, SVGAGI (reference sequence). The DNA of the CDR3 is TGTGCCAGCAGTTGGACAGAAAAGAGGGAGCAGTTCTTC. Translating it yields CASSWTEKREQFF.

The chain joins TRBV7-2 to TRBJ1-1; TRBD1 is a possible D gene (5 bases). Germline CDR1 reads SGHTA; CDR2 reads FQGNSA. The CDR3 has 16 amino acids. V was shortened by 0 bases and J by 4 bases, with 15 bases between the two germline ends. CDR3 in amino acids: CASSLAGGSGITEAFF. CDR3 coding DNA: TGTGCCAGCAGCTTAGCGGGAGGCTCAGGGATCACTGAAGCTTTCTTT.

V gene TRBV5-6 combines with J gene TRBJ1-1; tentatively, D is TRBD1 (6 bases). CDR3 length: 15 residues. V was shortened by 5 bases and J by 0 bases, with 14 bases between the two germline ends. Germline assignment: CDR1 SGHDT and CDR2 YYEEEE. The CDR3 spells CASRMDSSMNTEAFF. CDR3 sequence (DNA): TGTGCCAGCAGAATGGACAGTTCGATGAACACTGAAGCTTTCTTT.

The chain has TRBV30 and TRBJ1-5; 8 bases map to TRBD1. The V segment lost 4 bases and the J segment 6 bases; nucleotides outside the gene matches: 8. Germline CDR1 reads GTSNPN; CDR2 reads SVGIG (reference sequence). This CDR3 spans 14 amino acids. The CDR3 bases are TGTGCCTGGACCCGGACAGGGCTTGGTCAGCCCCAGCATTTT. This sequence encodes CAWTRTGLGQPQHF.

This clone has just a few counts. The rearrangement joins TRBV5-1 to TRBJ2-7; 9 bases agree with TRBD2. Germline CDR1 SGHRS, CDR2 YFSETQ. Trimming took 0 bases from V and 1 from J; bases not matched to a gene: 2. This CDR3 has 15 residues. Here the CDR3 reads CASSLGAGGSYEQYF. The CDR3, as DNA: TGCGCCAGCAGCTTGGGGGCGGGAGGGTCCTACGAGCAGTACTTC.